A selection of T cell receptor beta chains follows, all from one sample in a study of cytomegalovirus exposure and HLA in healthy donors. Assay: immunoSEQ multiplex PCR; the TCRdb copy retains only in-frame clones and omits some. The repertoire consists of under 200,000 clones, with around 80% occurring once and the leading ten covering around 4.3%. Input material: PBMCs. All receptors come from a woman aged 45-65 years in good health and CMV-seropositive. The CDR3 runs from the conserved cysteine through the conserved F or W. A D gene is named only where the DNA matches it firmly. Clone size appears in some rows only: once, few, many, or a class for an expanded clone.

J: TRBJ1-6
size: NA
D: TRBD1
V: TRBV18
CDR3: CASSPRDSVNSPLHF
DNA: TGTGCCAGCTCACCACGGGACAGTGTTAATTCACCCCTCCACTTT

J: TRBJ1-1
size: NA
D: TRBD1
V: TRBV27
CDR3: CASSLDLGTGANEAFF
DNA: TGTGCCAGCAGTTTAGATTTGGGGACAGGGGCTAATGAAGCTTTCTTT

J: TRBJ2-3
size: NA
D: NA
V: TRBV7-3
CDR3: CASSQGGGGTDTQYF
DNA: TGTGCCAGCAGCCAGGGGGGCGGGGGGACAGATACGCAGTATTTT

J: TRBJ1-4
size: NA
D: NA
V: TRBV11-2
CDR3: CASTGPGGGATNEKLFF
DNA: TGTGCCAGCACTGGACCGGGAGGAGGTGCAACTAATGAAAAACTGTTTTTT

J: TRBJ2-3
size: NA
D: NA
V: TRBV6-1
CDR3: CARYPAGTSTDTQYF
DNA: TGTGCCAGATACCCGGCGGGGACTAGCACAGATACGCAGTATTTT

J: TRBJ2-7
size: few
D: NA
V: TRBV18
CDR3: CASSPGALGTTLYEQYF
DNA: TGTGCCAGCTCACCAGGAGCTCTTGGGACAACCCTCTACGAGCAGTACTTC

J: TRBJ1-2
size: NA
D: NA
V: TRBV15
CDR3: CATSRGGGFVAYGYTF
DNA: TGTGCCACCAGCAGAGGGGGGGGGTTTGTAGCGTATGGCTACACCTTC

J: TRBJ2-3
size: NA
D: TRBD2
V: TRBV19
CDR3: CASSRGEKADTQYF
DNA: TGTGCCAGTAGTCGGGGGGAAAAAGCGGATACGCAGTATTTT

J: TRBJ2-7
size: NA
D: NA
V: TRBV7-9
CDR3: CASSYSAALYEQYF
DNA: TGTGCCAGCAGCTATTCGGCGGCTCTGTACGAGCAGTACTTC

J: TRBJ2-3
size: NA
D: NA
V: TRBV5-4
CDR3: CASSMQGYTDTQYF
DNA: TGTGCCAGCAGTATGCAGGGGTACACAGATACGCAGTATTTT

J: TRBJ2-2
size: NA
D: TRBD2
V: TRBV19
CDR3: CASNLQREGTGELFF
DNA: TGTGCCAGCAACCTCCAGCGGGAGGGGACCGGGGAGCTGTTTTTT

J: TRBJ2-1
size: NA
D: TRBD2
V: TRBV7-2
CDR3: CASSPHSALSGTSYNEQFF
DNA: TGTGCCAGCAGCCCTCACAGCGCCCTCAGCGGGACGTCCTACAATGAGCAGTTCTTC

J: TRBJ2-5
size: few
D: NA
V: TRBV21-1
CDR3: CASIRYGTGQETQYF
DNA: TGTGCCAGCATCCGATACGGAACAGGGCAGGAGACCCAGTACTTC

J: TRBJ2-2
size: NA
D: NA
V: TRBV5-6
CDR3: CASSLGSGAGELFF
DNA: TGTGCCAGCAGCTTGGGATCCGGGGCCGGGGAGCTGTTTTTT